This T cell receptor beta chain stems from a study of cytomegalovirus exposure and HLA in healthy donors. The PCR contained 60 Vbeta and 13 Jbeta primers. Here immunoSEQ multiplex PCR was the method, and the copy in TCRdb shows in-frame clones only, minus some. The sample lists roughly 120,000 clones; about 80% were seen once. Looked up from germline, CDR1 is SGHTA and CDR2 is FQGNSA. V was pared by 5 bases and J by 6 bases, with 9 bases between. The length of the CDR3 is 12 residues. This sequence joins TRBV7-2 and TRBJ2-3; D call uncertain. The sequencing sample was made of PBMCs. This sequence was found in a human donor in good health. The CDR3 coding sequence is TGTGCCAGCAGCACATACCAGGATACGCAGTATTTT. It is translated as CASSTYQDTQYF.